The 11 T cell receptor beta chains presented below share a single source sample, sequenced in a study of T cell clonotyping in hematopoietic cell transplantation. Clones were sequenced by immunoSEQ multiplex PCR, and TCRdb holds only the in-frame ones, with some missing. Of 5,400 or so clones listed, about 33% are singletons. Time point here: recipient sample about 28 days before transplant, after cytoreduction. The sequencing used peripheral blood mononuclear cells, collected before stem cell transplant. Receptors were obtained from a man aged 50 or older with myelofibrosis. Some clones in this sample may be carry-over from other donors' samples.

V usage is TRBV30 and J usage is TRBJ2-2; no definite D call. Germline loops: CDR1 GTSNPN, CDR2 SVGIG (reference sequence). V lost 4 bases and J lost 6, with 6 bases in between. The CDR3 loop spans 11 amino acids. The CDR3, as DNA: TGTGCCTGGATGCCGGCCGGGGAGCTGTTTTTT. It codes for CAWMPAGELFF.

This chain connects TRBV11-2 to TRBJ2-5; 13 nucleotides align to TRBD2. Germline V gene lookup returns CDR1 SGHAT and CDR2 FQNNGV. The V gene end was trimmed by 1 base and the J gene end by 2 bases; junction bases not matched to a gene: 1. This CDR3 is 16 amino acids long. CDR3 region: CASSLGGLAGQETQYF. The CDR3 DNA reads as TGTGCCAGCAGCTTAGGGGGACTAGCGGGGCAAGAGACCCAGTACTTC. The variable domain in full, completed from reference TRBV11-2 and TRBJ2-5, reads EAGVAQSPRYKIIEKRQSVAFWCNPISGHATLYWYQQILGQGPKLLIQFQNNGVVDDSQLPKDRFSAERLKGVDSTLKIQPAKLEDSAVYLCASSLGGLAGQETQYFGPGTRLLVL.

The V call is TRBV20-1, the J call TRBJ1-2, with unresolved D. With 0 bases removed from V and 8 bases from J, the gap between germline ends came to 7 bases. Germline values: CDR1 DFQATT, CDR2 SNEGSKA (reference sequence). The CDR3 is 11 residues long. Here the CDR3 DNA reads TGCAGTGCTAGAGATAGTCGAGGCTACACCTTC. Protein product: CSARDSRGYTF.

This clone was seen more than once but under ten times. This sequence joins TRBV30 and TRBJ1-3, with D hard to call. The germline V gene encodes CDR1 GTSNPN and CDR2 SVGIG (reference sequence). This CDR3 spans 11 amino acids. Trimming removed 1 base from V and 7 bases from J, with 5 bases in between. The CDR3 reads CAWSDTNTIYF. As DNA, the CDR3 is TGTGCCTGGAGTGATACGAACACCATATATTTT.

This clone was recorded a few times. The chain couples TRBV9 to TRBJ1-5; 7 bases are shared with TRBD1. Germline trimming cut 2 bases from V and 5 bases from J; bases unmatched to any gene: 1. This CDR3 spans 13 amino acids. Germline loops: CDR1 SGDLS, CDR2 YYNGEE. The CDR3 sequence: CASSVRGDQPQHF. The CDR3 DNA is TGTGCCAGCAGCGTCAGGGGGGATCAGCCCCAGCATTTT.

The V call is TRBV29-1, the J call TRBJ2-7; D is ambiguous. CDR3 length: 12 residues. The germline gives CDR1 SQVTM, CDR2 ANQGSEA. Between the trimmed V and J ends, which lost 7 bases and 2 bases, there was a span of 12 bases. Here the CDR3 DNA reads TGCAGCGCCACTCCCGGTCCCTACGAGCAGTACTTC. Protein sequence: CSATPGPYEQYF.

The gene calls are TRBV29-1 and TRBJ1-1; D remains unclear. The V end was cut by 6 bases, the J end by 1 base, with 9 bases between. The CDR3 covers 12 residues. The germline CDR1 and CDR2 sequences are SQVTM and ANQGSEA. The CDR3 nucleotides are TGCAGCGTGTCCGGACCGAACACTGAAGCTTTCTTT. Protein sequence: CSVSGPNTEAFF.

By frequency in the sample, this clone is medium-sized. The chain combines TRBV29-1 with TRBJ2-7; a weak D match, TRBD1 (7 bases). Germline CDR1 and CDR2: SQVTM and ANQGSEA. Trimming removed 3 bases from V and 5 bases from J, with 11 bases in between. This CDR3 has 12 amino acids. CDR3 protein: CSVDRGVNEQYF. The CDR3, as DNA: TGCAGCGTTGACAGGGGGGTGAACGAGCAGTACTTC.

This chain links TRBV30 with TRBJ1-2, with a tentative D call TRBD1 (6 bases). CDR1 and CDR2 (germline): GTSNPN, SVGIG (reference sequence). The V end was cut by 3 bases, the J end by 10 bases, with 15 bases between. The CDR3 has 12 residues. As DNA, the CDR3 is TGTGCCTGGAGCGCTAACAGGGAGTCCTACACCTTC. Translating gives CAWSANRESYTF.

CDR3 sequence (DNA): TGTGCCAGCAGCCCGGACTACGTCGGTGAGCAGTTCTTC. It codes for CASSPDYVGEQFF. The rearrangement uses TRBV5-4 and TRBJ2-1, with D perhaps TRBD2 (6 bases). The ends were cut back, 4 bases at V and 9 bases at J, with 14 bases in the middle. The germline gives CDR1 SGHNT, CDR2 YYREEE (reference sequence). This CDR3 comprises 13 residues.

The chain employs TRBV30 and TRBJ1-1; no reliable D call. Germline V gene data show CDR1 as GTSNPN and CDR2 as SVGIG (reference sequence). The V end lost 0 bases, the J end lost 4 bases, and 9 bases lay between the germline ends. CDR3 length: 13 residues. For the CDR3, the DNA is TGTGCCTGGAGTGTACCGGGCCTCACTGAAGCTTTCTTT. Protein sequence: CAWSVPGLTEAFF.